This TCR beta chain was identified during a study of cytomegalovirus exposure and HLA in healthy donors. The PCR ran on 60 Vbeta and 13 Jbeta primers. Assay used: immunoSEQ multiplex PCR; TCRdb lists only in-frame clones, some missing. The sample has around 100,000 clones, about three quarters seen once. General study findings and limits: It emerged from a later analysis that several of the most significant clusters appeared to be linked to common viral pathogens. Rarity marked most TCR sequences, yet some public TCRs occurred in many donors.

The V end was cut by 4 bases, the J end by 1 base, with 16 bases between. This CDR3 is built from 17 residues. Germline loops: CDR1 SGHDN, CDR2 FVKESK. Nominal health characterized the donors when sampled, though unrecorded immune exposures were likely. This clone showed up just once. Its specificity is unknown. The TCR was taken from a male donor in good health and CMV-seropositive. V and J are TRBV14 and TRBJ2-2; no definite D call. Sequencing input: PBMCs. CDR3 protein: CASSPWRLAENTGELFF. CDR3 coding DNA: TGTGCCAGCAGCCCATGGCGGCTGGCCGAGAACACCGGGGAGCTGTTTTTT.